A single T cell receptor (beta chain) is shown here with its context. The ends lost 7 bases at V and 4 bases at J; junction bases unmatched: 6. Germline V gene sequence: CDR1 MDHEN, CDR2 SYDVKM. The CDR3 is made up of 14 amino acids. These data originate in a study of blood T cell repertoires in COVID-19. The wider study: The cDNA or gDNA used as material had been derived from T cells, B-cell-depleted T cells, or PBMCs.

The protocol was immunoSEQ multiplex PCR, while the TCRdb copy is restricted to in-frame clones and leaves out a portion. The table includes just under 300,000 clones, more than 85% detected once. The sequenced sample consisted of peripheral blood. The J gene is TRBJ1-2, the V gene TRBV28; 10 bases map to TRBD1. The TCR sequence derives from a man between 65 and 85 years old with acute or convalescent COVID-19. CDR3 in DNA: TGTGCCAGCATCCAGACAGGGGGCGGCTATGGCTACACCTTC. It encodes CASIQTGGGYGYTF.